What follows are 2 T cell receptor beta chains derived from one specimen sequenced in a study of cytomegalovirus exposure and HLA in healthy donors. Libraries were prepared by immunoSEQ multiplex PCR; TCRdb keeps only in-frame clonotypes and omits some of them. Among some 49,000 clones listed, almost 95% were seen once. Sequenced input: PBMCs. The receptor set was obtained from a man aged 18 to 30 in good health and CMV-seronegative.

The chain links TRBV7-9 to TRBJ2-3; 9 bases fit TRBD2. V was pared by 5 bases and J by 6 bases, with 9 bases of the junction left unmatched. The CDR3 spans 15 residues. The germline CDR1 and CDR2 sequences are SEHNR and FQNEAQ (reference sequence). CDR3 nucleotide sequence: TGTGCCAGCAGCCCTATAGCGGGAGATATTGATACGCAGTATTTT. It yields the protein CASSPIAGDIDTQYF.

This sequence joins TRBV27 and TRBJ2-3, with D tentatively TRBD2 (5 bases). This CDR3 is 14 amino acids long. Looked up from germline, CDR1 is MNHEY and CDR2 is SMNVEV (reference sequence). The ends were cut back, 8 bases at V and 1 base at J, with 13 bases in the middle. The DNA of the CDR3 is TGTGCCAGCGGAGCCATCGGGGGCACAGATACGCAGTATTTT. Translation: CASGAIGGTDTQYF.